This T cell receptor beta chain comes out of a study of T cell responses to AZD1222 COVID-19 vaccine. Study-wide context: Pooled together were second doses at about 4 or about 12 weeks.

Worth noting for this clone: The antigen remains undetermined.

Sequencing used immunoSEQ multiplex PCR; TCRdb keeps in-frame clones, though not all of them. The sample carries 100,000 to 150,000 clones, more than 80% recorded once. Study results and limitations: Spike-specific TCR breadth and depth rose after two AZD1222 doses. A mostly white British donor set with more females was recruited, and clonal diversity was possibly underestimated. Repertoire sampling occurred only after the peak T cell response.

The specimen was peripheral blood, collected on day 0 of AZD1222 vaccination. The sequence was obtained from an adult in good health.

DNA for the CDR3: TGTGCCAGCAGTCCGACAGGGGTAAACACTGAAGCTTTCTTT. The encoded protein is CASSPTGVNTEAFF. This rearrangement joins TRBV6-5 to TRBJ1-1; 8 nucleotides match TRBD1. This CDR3 comprises 14 residues. Germline V gives CDR1 MNHEY, CDR2 SVGAGI. J gave up 2 bases and V 5 bases, and 4 bases lay outside the gene matches.